A selection of T cell receptor beta chains follows, all from one sample in a study of cytomegalovirus exposure and HLA in healthy donors. The protocol was immunoSEQ multiplex PCR, while the TCRdb copy is restricted to in-frame clones and leaves out a portion. Altogether 100,000 to 150,000 clones are present, over 65% being singletons, with the ten largest covering around 20%. Sequencing was performed on PBMCs. These receptors were taken from a man younger than 35 in good health and CMV-seropositive. Both conserved end residues are part of each CDR3. Each record gives: D gene, clone size, J gene, V gene, CDR3 protein, CDR3 DNA. The D gene is left open where the match is weak. Only some rows state a clone size, as once, few, many or a class for expanded clones.

D: TRBD2; size: once; J: TRBJ2-7; V: TRBV4-2; CDR3: CASSHGGGEPSYEQYF; DNA: TGTGCCAGCAGCCATGGCGGGGGGGAGCCGTCCTACGAGCAGTACTTC
D: -; size: -; J: TRBJ1-6; V: TRBV27; CDR3: CASSLLGSRDTYSPLHF; DNA: TGTGCCAGCAGTTTACTGGGTTCCCGGGACACCTATTCACCCCTCCACTTT
D: -; size: -; J: TRBJ1-1; V: TRBV5-8; CDR3: CASSLGANTEAFF; DNA: TGTGCCAGCAGCTTGGGAGCAAACACTGAAGCTTTCTTT
D: TRBD1; size: -; J: TRBJ1-6; V: TRBV30; CDR3: CAWDRGNSPLHF; DNA: TGTGCCTGGGACAGGGGTAATTCACCCCTCCACTTT
D: TRBD2; size: -; J: TRBJ2-5; V: TRBV5-1; CDR3: CASSSGVLAATQYF; DNA: TGCGCCAGCAGCTCGGGGGTCCTAGCGGCGACCCAGTACTTC
D: TRBD1; size: few; J: TRBJ1-1; V: TRBV7-6; CDR3: CASSPGDRAEAFF; DNA: TGTGCCAGCAGCCCCGGGGACAGGGCTGAAGCTTTCTTT
D: TRBD1; size: -; J: TRBJ1-3; V: TRBV7-9; CDR3: CASSSGANQGAGNTIYF; DNA: TGTGCCAGCAGCTCAGGGGCAAACCAGGGGGCTGGAAACACCATATATTTT
D: -; size: once; J: TRBJ2-1; V: TRBV4-1; CDR3: CASSPVENSYNEQFF; DNA: TGCGCCAGCAGCCCCGTAGAAAACTCCTACAATGAGCAGTTCTTC
D: -; size: -; J: TRBJ2-5; V: TRBV5-1; CDR3: CASSLDQETQYF; DNA: TGCGCCAGCAGCCTAGACCAAGAGACCCAGTACTTC
D: -; size: -; J: TRBJ1-2; V: TRBV28; CDR3: CASSGGGRDDYGYTF; DNA: TGTGCCAGCAGCGGTGGGGGCAGGGACGACTATGGCTACACCTTC
D: TRBD1; size: -; J: TRBJ2-3; V: TRBV7-9; CDR3: CASSQDREEIDTQYF; DNA: TGTGCCAGCAGTCAAGACAGGGAAGAGATCGATACGCAGTATTTT
D: TRBD1; size: -; J: TRBJ1-2; V: TRBV9; CDR3: CASSVVQGARNGYTF; DNA: TGTGCCAGCAGCGTAGTACAGGGGGCGCGGAATGGCTACACCTTC
D: -; size: once; J: TRBJ2-2; V: TRBV9; CDR3: CASSVAVTGELFF; DNA: TGTGCCAGCAGCGTAGCGGTCACCGGGGAGCTGTTTTTT
D: -; size: -; J: TRBJ1-5; V: TRBV6-6; CDR3: CASNPTENQPQHF; DNA: TGTGCCAGCAACCCGACAGAAAACCAGCCCCAGCATTTT
D: TRBD1; size: -; J: TRBJ1-1; V: TRBV5-4; CDR3: CASSLVGTGRGNTEAFF; DNA: TGTGCCAGCAGCTTGGTTGGGACAGGGCGGGGAAACACTGAAGCTTTCTTT
D: -; size: -; J: TRBJ1-2; V: TRBV5-1; CDR3: CASSLGGDPRQAYGYTF; DNA: TGCGCCAGCAGCTTGGGGGGCGACCCAAGGCAGGCCTATGGCTACACCTTC
D: -; size: -; J: TRBJ2-7; V: TRBV27; CDR3: CASSSTVQTYYEQYF; DNA: TGTGCCAGCAGCTCCACGGTCCAGACTTACTACGAGCAGTACTTC
D: -; size: -; J: TRBJ1-1; V: TRBV7-3; CDR3: CASSLGQNTEAFF; DNA: TGTGCCAGCAGCCTTGGACAGAACACTGAAGCTTTCTTT
D: TRBD1; size: -; J: TRBJ1-5; V: TRBV19; CDR3: CASSTSRGQGAVGNQPQHF; DNA: TGTGCCAGTAGTACATCTCGGGGGCAGGGGGCTGTAGGCAATCAGCCCCAGCATTTT
D: TRBD1; size: few; J: TRBJ1-6; V: TRBV6-5; CDR3: CASSEQGDRSPLHF; DNA: TGTGCCAGCAGTGAACAGGGGGATCGTTCACCCCTCCACTTT
D: TRBD1; size: -; J: TRBJ1-5; V: TRBV13; CDR3: CASSLRQGVDRNQPQHF; DNA: TGTGCCAGCAGCTTAAGACAGGGGGTGGACAGAAATCAGCCCCAGCATTTT
D: TRBD1; size: -; J: TRBJ1-1; V: TRBV29-1; CDR3: CSGGTANTEAFF; DNA: TGCAGCGGAGGGACAGCGAACACTGAAGCTTTCTTT
D: -; size: few; J: TRBJ1-5; V: TRBV6-1; CDR3: CASSLLYSNQPQHF; DNA: TGTGCCAGCAGCCTCCTTTATAGCAATCAGCCCCAGCATTTT
D: TRBD1; size: -; J: TRBJ1-1; V: TRBV10-2; CDR3: CATKDRGTEAFF; DNA: TGCGCCACCAAAGACAGGGGCACTGAAGCTTTCTTT
D: -; size: -; J: TRBJ2-1; V: TRBV19; CDR3: CASSIVFNEQFF; DNA: TGTGCCAGTAGTATAGTCTTCAATGAGCAGTTCTTC
D: TRBD2; size: -; J: TRBJ2-1; V: TRBV7-2; CDR3: CASSLSSGGSYNEQFF; DNA: TGTGCCAGCAGTCTTTCTAGCGGGGGGTCCTACAATGAGCAGTTCTTC
D: TRBD1; size: -; J: TRBJ1-2; V: TRBV7-9; CDR3: CSSSQGQGGGTF; DNA: TGTTCCAGCAGCCAGGGACAGGGAGGCGGCACCTTC
D: TRBD2; size: few; J: TRBJ2-1; V: TRBV9; CDR3: CASSARAGGNYNEQFF; DNA: TGTGCCAGCAGCGCCCGAGCGGGGGGCAACTACAATGAGCAGTTCTTC
D: -; size: -; J: TRBJ2-5; V: TRBV7-8; CDR3: CASSLERLGLARETQYF; DNA: TGTGCCAGCAGCTTAGAGCGTTTGGGCCTAGCACGGGAGACCCAGTACTTC
D: -; size: -; J: TRBJ2-7; V: TRBV30; CDR3: CAWKTTEGVQKLTEQYF; DNA: TGTGCCTGGAAGACGACAGAAGGTGTCCAAAAACTCACTGAGCAGTACTTC
D: -; size: -; J: TRBJ2-7; V: TRBV5-4; CDR3: CASRPIAETYEQYF; DNA: TGTGCCAGCAGACCCATAGCGGAAACCTACGAGCAGTACTTC
D: -; size: -; J: TRBJ1-6; V: TRBV19; CDR3: CASSNQGHYNSPLHF; DNA: TGTGCCAGTAGTAACCAGGGGCACTATAATTCACCCCTCCACTTT
D: -; size: -; J: TRBJ1-1; V: TRBV19; CDR3: CASSTGGGIAEAFF; DNA: TGTGCCAGTAGTACCGGGGGAGGGATCGCTGAAGCTTTCTTT
D: TRBD1; size: -; J: TRBJ1-1; V: TRBV14; CDR3: CASSQRDSWNTEAFF; DNA: TGTGCCAGCAGCCAGAGGGACAGCTGGAACACTGAAGCTTTCTTT
D: -; size: -; J: TRBJ2-7; V: TRBV7-9; CDR3: CASSLVSYEQYF; DNA: TGTGCCAGCAGCTTAGTCAGCTACGAGCAGTACTTC
D: -; size: -; J: TRBJ2-2; V: TRBV19; CDR3: CASSITGAGELFF; DNA: TGTGCCAGTAGTATCACGGGAGCCGGGGAGCTGTTTTTT
D: TRBD1; size: -; J: TRBJ1-6; V: TRBV7-9; CDR3: CASSPRDRENSPLHF; DNA: TGTGCCAGCAGCCCCCGGGACAGGGAGAATTCACCCCTCCACTTT
D: -; size: -; J: TRBJ1-5; V: TRBV7-8; CDR3: CASSRGGTDQPQHF; DNA: TGTGCCAGCAGCCGAGGGGGAACGGATCAGCCCCAGCATTTT
D: -; size: -; J: TRBJ2-3; V: TRBV7-9; CDR3: CAIDPLGGTDTQYF; DNA: TGTGCCATCGACCCCCTGGGGGGTACTGATACGCAGTATTTT
D: TRBD2; size: -; J: TRBJ2-5; V: TRBV5-4; CDR3: CVSSLPSGGPRGETQYF; DNA: TGTGTCAGCAGCTTGCCTAGCGGGGGCCCCCGAGGGGAGACCCAGTACTTC
D: -; size: -; J: TRBJ2-3; V: TRBV10-1; CDR3: CASSGQGGGPADTQYF; DNA: TGCGCCAGCAGTGGACAAGGGGGGGGCCCCGCAGATACGCAGTATTTT
D: TRBD1; size: -; J: TRBJ2-1; V: TRBV12-5; CDR3: CASVGTENNEQFF; DNA: TGTGCTAGTGTGGGGACAGAAAACAATGAGCAGTTCTTC
D: -; size: -; J: TRBJ1-1; V: TRBV27; CDR3: CASSRGGNTEAFF; DNA: TGTGCCAGCAGCCGGGGGGGGAACACTGAAGCTTTCTTT
D: TRBD1; size: -; J: TRBJ1-5; V: TRBV7-2; CDR3: CASSLGVGGGQPQHF; DNA: TGTGCCAGCAGCTTAGGGGTAGGGGGCGGTCAGCCCCAGCATTTT
D: -; size: -; J: TRBJ2-1; V: TRBV5-6; CDR3: CASSLVQDASDEQFF; DNA: TGTGCCAGCAGCTTGGTACAGGACGCTAGCGATGAGCAGTTCTTC
D: -; size: -; J: TRBJ1-3; V: TRBV21-1; CDR3: CASSNSRVSGNTIYF; DNA: TGTGCCAGCAGCAATAGCAGAGTCTCTGGAAACACCATATATTTT
D: -; size: -; J: TRBJ2-2; V: TRBV19; CDR3: CASSSQGISNTGELFF; DNA: TGTGCCAGTAGTAGTCAGGGCATTTCAAACACCGGGGAGCTGTTTTTT